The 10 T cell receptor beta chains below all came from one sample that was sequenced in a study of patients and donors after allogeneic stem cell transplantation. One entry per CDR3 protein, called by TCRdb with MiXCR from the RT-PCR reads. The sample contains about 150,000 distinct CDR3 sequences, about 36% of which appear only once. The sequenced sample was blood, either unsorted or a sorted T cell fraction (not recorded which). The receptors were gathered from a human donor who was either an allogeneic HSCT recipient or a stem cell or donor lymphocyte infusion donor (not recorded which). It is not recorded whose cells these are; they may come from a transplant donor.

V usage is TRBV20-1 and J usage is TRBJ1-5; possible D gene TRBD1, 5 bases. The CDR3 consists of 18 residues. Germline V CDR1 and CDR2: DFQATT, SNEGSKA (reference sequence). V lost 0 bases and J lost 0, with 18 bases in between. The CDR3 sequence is CSARDFRVWDHSNQPQHF. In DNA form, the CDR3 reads TGCAGTGCTAGAGATTTTCGGGTGTGGGACCATAGCAATCAGCCCCAGCATTTT.

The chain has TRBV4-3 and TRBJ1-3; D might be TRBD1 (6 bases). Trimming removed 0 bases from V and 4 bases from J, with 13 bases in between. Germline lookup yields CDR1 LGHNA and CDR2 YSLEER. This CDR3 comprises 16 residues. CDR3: CASSQDSGAVGNTIYF. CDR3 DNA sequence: TGCGCCAGCAGCCAAGATTCAGGGGCGGTGGGAAACACCATATATTTT.

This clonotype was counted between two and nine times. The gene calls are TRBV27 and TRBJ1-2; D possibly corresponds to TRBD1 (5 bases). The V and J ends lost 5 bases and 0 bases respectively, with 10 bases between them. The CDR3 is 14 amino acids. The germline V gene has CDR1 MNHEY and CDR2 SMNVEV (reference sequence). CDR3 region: CASSVQGSNYGYTF. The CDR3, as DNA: TGTGCCAGCAGTGTCCAGGGATCTAACTATGGCTACACCTTC.

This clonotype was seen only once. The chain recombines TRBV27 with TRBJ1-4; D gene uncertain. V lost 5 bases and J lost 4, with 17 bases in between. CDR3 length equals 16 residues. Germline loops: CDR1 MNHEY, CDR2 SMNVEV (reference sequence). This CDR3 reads CASSLFAGSFNEKLFF. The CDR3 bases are TGTGCCAGCAGTCTTTTTGCCGGCAGCTTTAATGAAAAACTGTTTTTT.

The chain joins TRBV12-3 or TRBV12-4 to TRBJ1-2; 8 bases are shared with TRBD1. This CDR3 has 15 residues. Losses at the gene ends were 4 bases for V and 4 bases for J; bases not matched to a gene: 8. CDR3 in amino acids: CASSYPGTGRYGYTF. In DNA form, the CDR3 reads TGTGCCAGCAGTTACCCCGGGACAGGCCGCTATGGCTACACCTTC.

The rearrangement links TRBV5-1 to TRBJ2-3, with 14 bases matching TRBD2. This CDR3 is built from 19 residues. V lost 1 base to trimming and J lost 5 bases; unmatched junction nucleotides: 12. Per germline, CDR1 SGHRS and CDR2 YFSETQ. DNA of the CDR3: TGCGCCAGCAGCTTGCCGACTAGCGGGGGGGCCAAAGTTCTAGATACGCAGTATTTT. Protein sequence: CASSLPTSGGAKVLDTQYF. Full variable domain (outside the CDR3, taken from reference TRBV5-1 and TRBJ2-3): KAGVTQTPRYLIKTRGQQVTLSCSPISGHRSVSWYQQTPGQGLQFLFEYFSETQRNKGNFPGRFSGRQFSNSRSEMNVSTLELGDSALYLCASSLPTSGGAKVLDTQYFGPGTRLTVL.

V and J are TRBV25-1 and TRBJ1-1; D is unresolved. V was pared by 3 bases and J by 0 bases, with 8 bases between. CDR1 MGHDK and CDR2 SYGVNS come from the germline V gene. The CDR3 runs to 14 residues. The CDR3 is CASSEGPMNTEAFF. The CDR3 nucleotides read TGTGCCAGCAGTGAGGGTCCCATGAACACTGAAGCTTTCTTT. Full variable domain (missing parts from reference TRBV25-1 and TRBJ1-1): EADIYQTPRYLVIGTGKKITLECSQTMGHDKMYWYQQDPGMELHLIHYSYGVNSTEKGDLSSESTVSRIRTEHFPLTLESARPSHTSQYLCASSEGPMNTEAFFGQGTRLTVV.

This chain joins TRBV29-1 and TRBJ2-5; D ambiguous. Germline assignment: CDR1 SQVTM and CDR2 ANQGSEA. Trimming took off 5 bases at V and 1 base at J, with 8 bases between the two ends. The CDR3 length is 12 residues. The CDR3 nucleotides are TGCAGCGTTAGGGCTATCCAAGAGACCCAGTACTTC. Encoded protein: CSVRAIQETQYF.

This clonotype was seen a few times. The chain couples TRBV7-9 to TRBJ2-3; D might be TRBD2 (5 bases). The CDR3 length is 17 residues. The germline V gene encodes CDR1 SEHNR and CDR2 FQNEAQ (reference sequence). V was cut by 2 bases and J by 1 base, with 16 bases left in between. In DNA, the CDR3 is TGTGCCAGCAGCTTACTACGAGGGCGAGAAGGCACAGATACGCAGTATTTT. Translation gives CASSLLRGREGTDTQYF. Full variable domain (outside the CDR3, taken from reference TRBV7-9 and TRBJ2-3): DTGVSQNPRHKITKRGQNVTFRCDPISEHNRLYWYRQTLGQGPEFLTYFQNEAQLEKSRLLSDRFSAERPKGSFSTLEIQRTEQGDSAMYLCASSLLRGREGTDTQYFGPGTRLTVL.

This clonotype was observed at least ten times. DNA for the CDR3: TGCAGTGCTAGCGCGCCGTTTAATGAAAAACTGTTTTTT. This sequence encodes CSASAPFNEKLFF. The V call is TRBV20-1, the J call TRBJ1-4; D gene ambiguous. Trimming shortened V by 3 bases and J by 4 bases, and 9 bases separated the two germline ends. The CDR3 is 13 residues long. CDR1 and CDR2 (germline): DFQATT, SNEGSKA (reference sequence).